These 15 T cell receptor beta chains were all obtained from the same sample, sequenced in a study of PD-L1 blockade in urothelial cancer (TCRdb year 2017). The library was generated by the immunoSEQ multiplex PCR assay. In TCRdb, the immuneACCESS table is reduced to in-frame sequences with V and J assigned. These tables do not hold every clone; where another copy was compared, an unresolved V gene accounts for under half, and the others remain unexplained. Across this sample there are tens of thousands of clones, with under 85% seen only once. 1.9% of the sample comes from the top ten. The time point label here, explained by the study, means: peripheral blood 6 weeks after treatment start. The source was PBMCs, collected around atezolizumab (anti-PD-L1) treatment. Receptors originate from a man aged 50-60 years with urothelial cancer.

This clone has only one observation. This sequence joins TRBV6-6 and TRBJ1-6; possible D gene TRBD1, 6 bases. CDR3 length equals 15 residues. Trimming left V 7 bases short and J 4 bases short, with 14 bases between. The germline gives CDR1 MNHNY, CDR2 SVGAGI (reference sequence). This chain's CDR3 is CASTPGQTYNSPLHF. CDR3 nucleotide sequence: TGTGCCAGCACCCCGGGACAAACTTATAATTCACCCCTCCACTTT.

This chain uses TRBV6-5 with TRBJ1-1; possible D gene TRBD1, 5 bases. Germline lookup yields CDR1 MNHEY and CDR2 SVGAGI. V lost 4 bases to trimming and J lost 4 bases, with 10 bases between them. This CDR3 has 13 amino acids. CDR3 amino acids: CASSSGRGTEAFF. The CDR3 DNA reads TGTGCCAGCAGTTCGGGGAGGGGCACTGAAGCTTTCTTT.

The genes are TRBV7-9 and TRBJ2-7; D perhaps matches TRBD1 (5 bases). V was trimmed by 1 base and J by 6 bases, leaving 25 bases between them. In germline, CDR1 is SEHNR, CDR2 FQNEAQ (reference sequence). The CDR3 runs to 18 residues. This CDR3 is CASSLEAQKVGREVEQYF. The DNA of the CDR3 is TGTGCCAGCAGCTTAGAGGCCCAAAAAGTGGGCAGGGAAGTCGAGCAGTACTTC. The full variable domain, rest sourced from reference TRBV7-9 and TRBJ2-7, is DTGVSQNPRHKITKRGQNVTFRCDPISEHNRLYWYRQTLGQGPEFLTYFQNEAQLEKSRLLSDRFSAERPKGSFSTLEIQRTEQGDSAMYLCASSLEAQKVGREVEQYFGPGTRLTVT.

The chain uses TRBV6-1 and TRBJ1-2, with 9 bases aligning to TRBD1. This CDR3 comprises 14 residues. Looked up from germline, CDR1 is MNHNS and CDR2 is SASEGT. V gave up 6 bases and J gave up 0 bases; unmatched junction bases: 2. The CDR3 bases are TGTGCCAGCAGGGGGACAGGGACTAACTATGGCTACACCTTC. Translation: CASRGTGTNYGYTF.

This chain uses TRBV20-1 with TRBJ1-1; weak D call: TRBD1 (6 bases). From germline, CDR1 is DFQATT and CDR2 SNEGSKA (reference sequence). The CDR3 has 11 residues. The V gene lost 7 bases and the J gene lost 7 bases, with 13 bases spanning the gap. CDR3 bases: TGCAGTGGCAGGGGTGGGGTTGAAGCTTTCTTT. Protein: CSGRGGVEAFF.

V is TRBV7-2 and J is TRBJ2-3; TRBD2 matches at 8 bases. V lost 3 bases to trimming and J lost 5 bases; unmatched junction nucleotides: 7. Germline lookup yields CDR1 SGHTA and CDR2 FQGNSA. CDR3 length equals 15 residues. In DNA, the CDR3 is TGTGCCAGCAGCTTCGGGGGCCTAGCGGGAGATACGCAGTATTTT. This encodes CASSFGGLAGDTQYF.

The count of this clone is one. This chain uses TRBV4-1 with TRBJ2-4; 7 bases match TRBD1. This CDR3 is built from 18 residues. In germline, CDR1 is MGHRA, CDR2 YSYEKL. The trim removed 2 bases at V and 0 bases at J, leaving 10 bases unmatched. Here the CDR3 reads CASSQLSTGVLAKNIQYF. The CDR3 DNA reads TGCGCCAGCAGCCAATTAAGCACAGGGGTCCTAGCCAAAAACATTCAGTACTTC.

The genes are TRBV28 and TRBJ2-7, with TRBD1 identical over 10 bases. Losses at the gene ends were 9 bases for V and 3 bases for J; bases not matched to a gene: 5. CDR1 is MDHEN and CDR2 is SYDVKM in the germline V gene. This CDR3 spans 13 amino acids. The CDR3 DNA reads as TGTGCCAGTAAGACAGGGGGCGGCTACGAGCAGTACTTC. Its translation: CASKTGGGYEQYF. Together with reference TRBV28 and TRBJ2-7, the CDR3 gives the full variable domain: DVKVTQSSRYLVKRTGEKVFLECVQDMDHENMFWYRQDPGLGLRLIYFSYDVKMKEKGDIPEGYSVSREKKERFSLILESASTNQTSMYLCASKTGGGYEQYFGPGTRLTVT.

The chain couples TRBV7-9 to TRBJ2-5; TRBD1 agrees at 9 bases. CDR3 size: 15 residues. V shed 4 bases, J shed 2 bases, and the junction held 5 bases outside the gene matches. Per germline, CDR1 SEHNR and CDR2 FQNEAQ (reference sequence). The CDR3 DNA reads TGTGCCAGCAGCTCCCCGACAGGGGGGCAAGAGACCCAGTACTTC. It codes for CASSSPTGGQETQYF.

The chain recombines TRBV5-5 with TRBJ1-5; 10 nucleotides agree with TRBD1. This CDR3 is built from 16 residues. The ends lost 3 bases at V and 3 bases at J; junction bases unmatched: 6. Germline CDR1 SGHKS, CDR2 YYEKEE (reference sequence). Written as DNA, the CDR3 is TGTGCCAGCAGCTCCGGGACAGGGGCTCTCAATCAGCCCCAGCATTTT. Encoded protein: CASSSGTGALNQPQHF.

The chain recombines TRBV5-8 with TRBJ1-2; 10 bases fit TRBD1. Losses at the gene ends were 4 bases for V and 3 bases for J; bases not matched to a gene: 6. There are 15 residues in the CDR3. Germline CDR1 reads SGHTS; CDR2 reads YDEGEE. CDR3 bases: TGTGCCAGCAGCCCGGGACAGGGGATTGACTATGGCTACACCTTC. Its translation: CASSPGQGIDYGYTF.

The V call is TRBV28, the J call TRBJ2-5; 8 nucleotides agree with TRBD2. With V trimmed by 6 bases and J by 1 base, 16 bases remained unmatched. CDR1 MDHEN and CDR2 SYDVKM come from the germline V gene. This CDR3 has 18 residues. The CDR3 sequence is CASRLLTSGTSIQETQYF. CDR3 DNA: TGTGCCAGCAGATTACTCACTTCCGGGACTAGTATCCAAGAGACCCAGTACTTC.

This chain connects TRBV7-8 to TRBJ1-1, with 10 nucleotides matching TRBD1. The CDR3 is 14 residues long. The germline gives CDR1 SGHVS, CDR2 FQNEAQ. The J segment lost 3 bases and the V segment lost 5 bases, leaving 3 bases of the junction unmatched. In DNA, the CDR3 is TGTGCCAGCAGCCCGGACAGGGGGGACACTGAAGCTTTCTTT. Protein: CASSPDRGDTEAFF.

This clone occurred once. The genes are TRBV9 and TRBJ1-6; 10 bases fit TRBD1. Unmatched junction bases numbered 6, after V lost 5 bases and J lost 7 bases. There are 15 residues in the CDR3. Germline V gene data show CDR1 as SGDLS and CDR2 as YYNGEE. The CDR3 region is CASSQTGGTNSPLHF. CDR3 nucleotides: TGTGCCAGCAGTCAGACAGGGGGCACGAATTCACCCCTCCACTTT.

V gene TRBV7-8 combines with J gene TRBJ1-5; D gene unclear. The CDR3 is 14 residues long. Germline V gene lookup returns CDR1 SGHVS and CDR2 FQNEAQ. Deletions cut 1 base from V and 3 bases from J, with 7 bases between. The CDR3 loop is CASSLELFNQPQHF. CDR3 bases: TGTGCCAGCAGCTTAGAACTGTTCAATCAGCCCCAGCATTTT. Complete variable domain (other parts from reference TRBV7-8 and TRBJ1-5): GAGVSQSPRYKVAKRGQDVALRCDPISGHVSLFWYQQALGQGPEFLTYFQNEAQLDKSGLPSDRFFAERPEGSVSTLKIQRTQQEDSAVYLCASSLELFNQPQHFGDGTRLSIL.